This TCR beta chain was retrieved from a study of CXCR3-negative and CXCR3-positive naive CD8 T cells. General observations from the study: Higher TRB CDR3 hydrophobicity marked CXCR3-positive naive cells relative to CXCR3-negative naive cells.

Note on this clonotype: No antigen is known for it.

The germline V gene has CDR1 SGHAT and CDR2 FQNNGV. The CDR3 is made up of 19 amino acids. The method, 5' RACE with UMI labels, was used to prepare the TRB cDNA libraries. TCRdb reprocessed the 5' RACE reads, keeping one entry per CDR3 protein, no DNA. Its table lists some 140,000 distinct CDR3 sequences. The clonotype originates from a human donor in good health. Some clones in this sample may be carry-over from other donors' samples. The chain combines TRBV11-2 with TRBJ2-2; TCRdb indicates TRBD2, and absent DNA this call remains unverified. The specimen was naive CXCR3+ CD8+ T cells from blood. The subset was: CD45RO-CCR7+CD27+CD95- naive CD8+ T cells expressing CXCR3 (TNR3+). This CDR3 is CASSLHPGLAGGPGGELFF.